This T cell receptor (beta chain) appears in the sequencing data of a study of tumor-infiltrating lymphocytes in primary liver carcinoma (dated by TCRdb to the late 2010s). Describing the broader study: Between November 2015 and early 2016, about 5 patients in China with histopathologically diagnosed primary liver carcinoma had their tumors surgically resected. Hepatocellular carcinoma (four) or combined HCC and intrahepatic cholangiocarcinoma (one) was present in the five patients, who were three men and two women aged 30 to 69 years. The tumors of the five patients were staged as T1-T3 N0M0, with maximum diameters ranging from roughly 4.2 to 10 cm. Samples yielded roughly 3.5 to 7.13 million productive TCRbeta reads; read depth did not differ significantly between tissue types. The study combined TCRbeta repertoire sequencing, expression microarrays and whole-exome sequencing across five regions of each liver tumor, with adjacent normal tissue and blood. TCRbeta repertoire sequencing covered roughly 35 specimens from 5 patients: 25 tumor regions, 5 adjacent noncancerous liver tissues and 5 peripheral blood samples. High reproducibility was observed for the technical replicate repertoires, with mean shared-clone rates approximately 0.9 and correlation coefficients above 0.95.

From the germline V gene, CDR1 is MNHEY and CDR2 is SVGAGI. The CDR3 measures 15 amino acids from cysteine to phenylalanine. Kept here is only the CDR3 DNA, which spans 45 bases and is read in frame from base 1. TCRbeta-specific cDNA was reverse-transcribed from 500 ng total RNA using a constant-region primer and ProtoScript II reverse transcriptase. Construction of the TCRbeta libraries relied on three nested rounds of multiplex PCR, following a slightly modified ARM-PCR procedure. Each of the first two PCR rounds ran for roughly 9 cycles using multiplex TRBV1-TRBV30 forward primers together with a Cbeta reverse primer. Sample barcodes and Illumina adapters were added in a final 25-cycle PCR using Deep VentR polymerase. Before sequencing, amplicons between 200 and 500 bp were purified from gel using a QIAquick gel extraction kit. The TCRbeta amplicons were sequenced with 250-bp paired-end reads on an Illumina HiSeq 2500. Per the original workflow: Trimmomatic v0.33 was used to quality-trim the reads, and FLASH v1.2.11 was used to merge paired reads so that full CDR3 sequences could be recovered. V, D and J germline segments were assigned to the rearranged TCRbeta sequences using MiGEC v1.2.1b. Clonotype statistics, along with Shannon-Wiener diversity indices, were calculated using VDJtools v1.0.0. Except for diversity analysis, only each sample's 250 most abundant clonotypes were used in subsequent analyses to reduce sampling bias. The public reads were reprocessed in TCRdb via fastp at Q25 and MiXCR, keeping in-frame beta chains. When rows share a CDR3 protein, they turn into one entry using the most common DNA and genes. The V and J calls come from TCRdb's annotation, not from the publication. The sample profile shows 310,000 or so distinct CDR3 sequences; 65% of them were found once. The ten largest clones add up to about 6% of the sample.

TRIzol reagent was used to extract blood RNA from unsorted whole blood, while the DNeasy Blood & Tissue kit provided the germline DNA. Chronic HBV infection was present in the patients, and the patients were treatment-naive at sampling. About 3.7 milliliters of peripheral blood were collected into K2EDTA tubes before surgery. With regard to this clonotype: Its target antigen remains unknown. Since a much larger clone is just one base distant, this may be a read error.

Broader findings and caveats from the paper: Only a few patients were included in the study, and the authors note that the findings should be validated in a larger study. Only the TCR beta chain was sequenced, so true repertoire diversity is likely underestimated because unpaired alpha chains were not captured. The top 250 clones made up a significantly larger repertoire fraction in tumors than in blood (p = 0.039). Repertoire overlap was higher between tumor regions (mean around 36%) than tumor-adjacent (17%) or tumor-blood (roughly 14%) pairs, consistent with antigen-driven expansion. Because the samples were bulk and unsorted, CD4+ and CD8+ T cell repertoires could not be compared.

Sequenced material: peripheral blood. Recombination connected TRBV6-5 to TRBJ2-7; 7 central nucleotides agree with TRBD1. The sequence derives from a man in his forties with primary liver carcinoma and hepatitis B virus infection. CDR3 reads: CANSYSDRVGYEQYF. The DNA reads TGTGCCAACAGTTACTCCGACAGGGTGGGGTACGAGCAGTACTTC.